A selection of T cell receptor beta chains follows, all from one sample in a study of CD8+ T cells in alopecia areata. TCRdb keeps only in-frame clones here, not all; method: immunoSEQ multiplex PCR. Of some 150,000 clones listed, more than 85% are singletons. This specimen was CD8+ T cells sorted from blood, taken at week 4, from a patient treated with tofacitinib. The receptors come from a human donor with alopecia areata. The CDR3 runs from the conserved cysteine through the conserved F or W. The D gene is left open where the match is weak. The size field is filled for only some rows; it gives once, few, many or a size class.

TRBJ2-7 . TRBV29-1 . CSVEGKAASSYEQYF TGCAGCGTTGAAGGAAAGGCCGCGAGCTCCTACGAGCAGTACTTC
TRBJ2-5 . TRBV5-4 TRBD1 CASSRDREEYF TGTGCCAGCAGCCGGGACAGAGAGGAGTACTTC
TRBJ2-1 . TRBV27 TRBD1 CASRATGSSYNEQFF TGTGCCAGCAGGGCGACAGGGAGCTCCTACAATGAGCAGTTCTTC
TRBJ1-4 . TRBV7-8 . CASSFAWTESNEKLFF TGTGCCAGCAGCTTCGCCTGGACAGAGAGTAATGAAAAACTGTTTTTT
TRBJ1-1 . TRBV5-4 . CASGLPGTANTEAFF TGTGCCAGCGGACTACCCGGGACGGCGAACACTGAAGCTTTCTTT
TRBJ1-1 . TRBV4-1 . CASSQAQGGTEAFF TGCGCCAGCAGCCAAGCTCAGGGCGGCACTGAAGCTTTCTTT
TRBJ1-5 . TRBV2 . CAARGRVNQPQHF TGTGCCGCCCGGGGACGAGTCAATCAGCCCCAGCATTTT
TRBJ2-5 . TRBV11-2 . CASSTAGTKYQETQYF TGTGCCAGCAGCACGGCCGGGACAAAGTACCAAGAGACCCAGTACTTC
TRBJ1-1 . TRBV5-1 . CASSLETLTTEAFF TGCGCCAGCAGCTTGGAAACCCTCACCACTGAAGCTTTCTTT
TRBJ2-1 . TRBV30 . CAWSEPYNEQFF TGTGCCTGGAGTGAACCCTACAATGAGCAGTTCTTC
TRBJ2-1 medium-sized TRBV6-4 TRBD2 CASSDTSGSSYNEQFF TGTGCCAGCAGTGACACTAGCGGGAGCTCCTACAATGAGCAGTTCTTC
TRBJ2-6 . TRBV29-1 . CSAIESGANVLTF TGCAGCGCCATCGAGTCTGGGGCCAACGTCCTGACTTTC
TRBJ2-1 once TRBV6-4 TRBD2 CASSEYPSGGALDNEQFF TGTGCCAGCAGTGAATACCCTAGCGGGGGGGCGCTCGACAATGAGCAGTTCTTC
TRBJ2-7 . TRBV4-1 TRBD2 CASSHGAGGNEQYF TGCGCCAGCAGCCATGGGGCGGGGGGCAACGAGCAGTACTTC
TRBJ2-3 . TRBV21-1 . CASSKGKAGGGTDTQYF TGTGCCAGCAGCAAAGGGAAGGCGGGAGGAGGCACAGATACGCAGTATTTT
TRBJ2-1 . TRBV29-1 TRBD2 CSVESSGASYNEQFF TGCAGCGTTGAGTCTAGCGGGGCCTCCTACAATGAGCAGTTCTTC
TRBJ2-1 . TRBV5-1 TRBD2 CASSLGLAGGDEQFF TGCGCCAGCAGCCTCGGACTAGCGGGGGGTGATGAGCAGTTCTTC
TRBJ2-2 . TRBV7-9 TRBD2 CASSSTSGTGGTGELFF TGTGCCAGCAGCTCGACTAGCGGGACTGGGGGGACCGGGGAGCTGTTTTTT
TRBJ2-7 . TRBV7-2 . CASSTLNYEQYF TGTGCCAGCAGCACCCTGAACTACGAGCAGTACTTC
TRBJ2-2 few TRBV29-1 . CSVLTRSRTGELFF TGCAGCGTGCTGACTCGGTCCCGCACCGGGGAGCTGTTTTTT
TRBJ2-1 . TRBV4-1 TRBD2 CASSQEASGSSYNEQFF TGCGCCAGCAGCCAAGAAGCTAGCGGGAGCTCCTACAATGAGCAGTTCTTC
TRBJ2-5 . TRBV7-6 . CASSLEAGEETQYF TGTGCCAGCAGCTTAGAGGCCGGGGAAGAGACCCAGTACTTC
TRBJ1-5 . TRBV5-1 . CASSLGPGPTEPQHF TGCGCCAGCAGCTTGGGTCCGGGACCGACGGAGCCCCAGCATTTT
TRBJ1-1 . TRBV5-1 TRBD1 CASSLWDRVTEAFF TGCGCCAGCAGCTTGTGGGACAGGGTCACTGAAGCTTTCTTT
TRBJ2-7 . TRBV5-1 TRBD2 CASRYGLAAYYEQYF TGCGCCAGCAGATACGGACTAGCGGCCTACTACGAGCAGTACTTC
TRBJ2-7 . TRBV29-1 . CSVETDTNTYEQYF TGCAGCGTTGAAACCGATACTAACACCTACGAGCAGTACTTC
TRBJ1-1 . TRBV7-9 TRBD1 CASSLGGDRGGSEAFF TGTGCCAGCAGCTTAGGAGGGGACAGGGGAGGCTCTGAAGCTTTCTTT
TRBJ2-7 few TRBV29-1 . CSVEGGDDSYEQYF TGCAGCGTTGAAGGCGGGGACGACTCCTACGAGCAGTACTTC